These 28 T cell receptor beta chains came from one sample sequenced in a study of somatic mutations in cytotoxic T cells in rheumatoid arthritis. Using immunoSEQ multiplex PCR, the repertoire was profiled, and TCRdb retains in-frame clones only, with some absent. Of approximately 9,800 clones detected, about four fifths appear once; the ten largest clones hold around 20%. Specimen: CD8+ T cells sorted from blood. Receptors were obtained from a woman aged 50 to 60 in good health.

In its sample, this clone was seen a few times. The rearrangement uses TRBV5-6 and TRBJ1-4, with TRBD1 matching 10 bases. V trimming: 4 bases; J trimming: 6 bases; junction bases outside the gene matches: 3. The CDR3 runs to 14 residues. Germline CDR1 and CDR2: SGHDT and YYEEEE. CDR3 in DNA: TGTGCCAGCAGCACGGGACAGGGGCATGAAAAACTGTTTTTT. Translated, it gives CASSTGQGHEKLFF. Full variable domain (remainder filled in from reference TRBV5-6 and TRBJ1-4): DAGVTQSPTHLIKTRGQQVTLRCSPKSGHDTVSWYQQALGQGPQFIFQYYEEEERQRGNFPDRFSGHQFPNYSSELNVNALLLGDSALYLCASSTGQGHEKLFFGSGTQLSVL.

The V and J genes are TRBV9 and TRBJ2-3, with D possibly TRBD2 on 6 matching bases. The length of the CDR3 is 13 residues. V lost 4 bases, J lost 4 bases, and 10 bases lay in between. The germline CDR1 and CDR2 sequences are SGDLS and YYNGEE. The CDR3: CASSIGGADTQYF. The CDR3 region has the DNA TGTGCCAGCAGCATCGGGGGAGCAGATACGCAGTATTTT. Full variable domain (remainder filled in from reference TRBV9 and TRBJ2-3): DSGVTQTPKHLITATGQRVTLRCSPRSGDLSVYWYQQSLDQGLQFLIQYYNGEERAKGNILERFSAQQFPDLHSELNLSSLELGDSALYFCASSIGGADTQYFGPGTRLTVL.

The V call is TRBV6-1, the J call TRBJ2-1; 11 bases fit TRBD1. The CDR3 totals 16 residues. Unmatched junction bases numbered 11, after V lost 4 bases and J lost 9 bases. Looked up from germline, CDR1 is MNHNS and CDR2 is SASEGT. CDR3 sequence reads: CASSVWTGGVVAEQFF. Written as DNA, the CDR3 is TGTGCCAGCAGTGTGTGGACAGGGGGCGTCGTGGCTGAGCAGTTCTTC.

The V and J genes are TRBV7-3 and TRBJ2-3; weak D call: TRBD2 (6 bases). The germline V and J ends were trimmed by 5 bases and 3 bases, with 15 bases remaining between them. The germline CDR1 and CDR2 sequences are SGHTA and FQGTGA. This CDR3 is 15 amino acids long. CDR3 loop: CASSTGGRGTDTQYF. The CDR3 DNA follows: TGTGCCAGCAGCACAGGAGGGAGAGGTACAGATACGCAGTATTTT.

V gene TRBV7-9 combines with J gene TRBJ1-2, with a weak D call TRBD1 (6 bases). V lost 5 bases and J lost 6, with 19 bases in between. Germline lookup yields CDR1 SEHNR and CDR2 FQNEAQ (reference sequence). This CDR3 has 15 residues. CDR3 protein: CASSDSTGQTDGYTF. The CDR3 coding sequence is TGTGCCAGCAGCGATTCGACAGGCCAAACGGATGGCTACACCTTC.

This clone is labeled as medium-sized. This sequence joins TRBV27 and TRBJ2-2; 7 bases agree with TRBD1. The CDR3 consists of 13 residues. With 8 bases clipped from V and 3 bases from J, the junction kept 3 bases outside the gene matches. Germline V gene data show CDR1 as MNHEY and CDR2 as SMNVEV (reference sequence). Written as DNA, the CDR3 is TGTGCCAGCCATGACAGGGACACCGGGGAGCTGTTTTTT. Protein product: CASHDRDTGELFF.

The chain has TRBV13 and TRBJ2-5; D might be TRBD1 (5 bases). The J call may be in error: the DNA end matches TRBJ2-7 better. Looked up from germline, CDR1 is PRHDT and CDR2 is FYEKMQ (reference sequence). The CDR3 covers 14 residues. The CDR3 DNA reads TGTGCCAGCAGCCACCCGGACACCGCCTACGAGCAGTACTTC. Amino acids: CASSHPDTAYEQYF.

Only one count was recorded for this clone. V gene TRBV13 combines with J gene TRBJ1-1; 8 bases are shared with TRBD1. Germline V lookup: CDR1 PRHDT, CDR2 FYEKMQ (reference sequence). V shed 2 bases, J shed 3 bases, and the junction held 8 bases outside the gene matches. This CDR3 spans 16 amino acids. The CDR3 reads CASSLWSGGLDTEAFF. CDR3 nucleotides: TGTGCCAGCAGCTTATGGTCAGGGGGCTTGGACACTGAAGCTTTCTTT.

V is TRBV28 and J is TRBJ2-7, with D unresolved. V was pared by 2 bases and J by 0 bases, with 5 bases between. The CDR3 sequence is 13 residues long. Per the germline V gene, CDR1 is MDHEN and CDR2 is SYDVKM. CDR3 region: CASSLQNSYEQYF. CDR3 coding DNA: TGTGCCAGCAGTTTACAGAACTCCTACGAGCAGTACTTC.

The V gene is TRBV5-5, the J gene TRBJ1-2; D might be TRBD1 (6 bases). The CDR3 runs 15 residues. Germline V lookup: CDR1 SGHKS, CDR2 YYEKEE (reference sequence). Trimming left V 0 bases short and J 6 bases short, with 15 bases between. In nucleotides, the CDR3 is TGTGCCAGCAGCTTGGAAGGGCAGGGGATCGATGGCTACACCTTC. This codes for CASSLEGQGIDGYTF.

The V gene is TRBV7-9, the J gene TRBJ1-5; D is uncertain. CDR3 length equals 12 residues. The ends were cut back, 3 bases at V and 4 bases at J, with 4 bases in the middle. CDR1 and CDR2 from the germline V gene are SEHNR and FQNEAQ (reference sequence). The chain's CDR3 is CASSLSNQPQHF. The CDR3 DNA reads TGTGCCAGCAGCTTGTCAAATCAGCCCCAGCATTTT.

The chain is built from TRBV6-1 and TRBJ2-3; 10 positions agree with TRBD2. V shed 2 bases, J shed 4 bases, and the junction held 6 bases outside the gene matches. The germline CDR1 and CDR2 sequences are MNHNS and SASEGT. This CDR3 region has 16 residues. CDR3 protein: CASSELSLAGADTQYF. CDR3 nucleotides: TGTGCCAGCAGTGAACTCTCCCTAGCGGGAGCAGATACGCAGTATTTT.

The chain has TRBV29-1 and TRBJ2-3; TRBD2 matches 13 bases. CDR3 size: 18 residues. Germline V lookup: CDR1 SQVTM, CDR2 ANQGSEA. The V segment lost 3 bases and the J segment 2 bases; nucleotides outside the gene matches: 11. Here the CDR3 DNA reads TGCAGCGTTGATGGACTAGCGGGAGAGACTGGGGTCACAGATACGCAGTATTTT. Protein: CSVDGLAGETGVTDTQYF.

The rearrangement joins TRBV6-1 to TRBJ2-2, with D hard to call. In germline, CDR1 is MNHNS, CDR2 SASEGT. V lost 1 base and J 6 bases, leaving 6 bases between the germline ends. The CDR3 has 13 residues. The CDR3 region has the DNA TGTGCCAGCAGTGAAGGAGAACCCGGGGAGCTGTTTTTT. It codes for CASSEGEPGELFF.

This clone was picked up a small number of times. The rearrangement links TRBV6-5 to TRBJ2-3, with 12 bases fitting TRBD2. The V gene's germline CDR1 is MNHEY and CDR2 SVGAGI. The CDR3 spans 15 residues. The V segment lost 7 bases and the J segment 4 bases; nucleotides outside the gene matches: 6. CDR3 DNA sequence: TGTGCCAGCACTGAGACTAGCGGGGGCTCAGATACGCAGTATTTT. Protein sequence: CASTETSGGSDTQYF.

The chain recombines TRBV27 with TRBJ2-1; 10 bases fit TRBD2. Germline V gene data show CDR1 as MNHEY and CDR2 as SMNVEV (reference sequence). The CDR3 consists of 16 residues. J was trimmed by 8 bases and V by 3 bases; bases with no gene match: 10. This CDR3 reads CASSLGLAPLRDEQFF. DNA of the CDR3: TGTGCCAGCAGTTTGGGACTAGCGCCTCTTAGGGATGAGCAGTTCTTC.

By sample fraction, this clone is medium-sized. The chain uses TRBV4-2 and TRBJ1-4, with 10 bases lining up with TRBD1. Germline-derived CDR1 and CDR2 are LGHNA and YNFKEQ. The CDR3 contains 16 residues. With 0 bases clipped from V and 6 bases from J, the junction kept 4 bases outside the gene matches. CDR3 in amino acids: CASSQDQGTGDEKLFF. The CDR3 coding sequence is TGTGCCAGCAGCCAAGATCAGGGGACAGGGGATGAAAAACTGTTTTTT.

Written as DNA, the CDR3 is TGTGCCAGCAGCCGGTTGTACAATGAGCAGTTCTTC. It codes for CASSRLYNEQFF. The V gene is TRBV11-1, the J gene TRBJ2-1; D not resolved. Trimming stripped 5 bases from V and 4 bases from J, with 6 bases between. The CDR3 extends over 12 amino acids. CDR1 is SGHAT and CDR2 is FQDESV in the germline V gene (reference sequence).

The rearrangement uses TRBV4-2 and TRBJ2-4; D gene ambiguous. CDR1 LGHNA and CDR2 YNFKEQ come from the germline V gene. The CDR3 is 17 amino acids. With 0 bases removed from V and 0 bases from J, the gap between germline ends came to 12 bases. The CDR3, as DNA: TGTGCCAGCAGCCAAGATACGGCTAGTGTAGCCAAAAACATTCAGTACTTC. It is translated as CASSQDTASVAKNIQYF.

The J gene is TRBJ2-3, the V gene TRBV18; TRBD1 agrees at 7 bases. Germline CDR1 reads KGHSH; CDR2 reads LQKENI. This CDR3 is built from 15 residues. Trimming at V came to 8 bases and at J to 3 bases, leaving 11 bases not matched to a gene. The CDR3 is CASTRTGPGTDTQYF. CDR3 sequence (DNA): TGTGCCAGCACCAGGACAGGCCCAGGGACAGATACGCAGTATTTT.

Written as DNA, the CDR3 is TGTGCCAGCAGACTCGGGAGGGGGGGCTACGAGCAGTACTTC. Translation: CASRLGRGGYEQYF. The chain recombines TRBV6-5 with TRBJ2-7, with 8 bases fitting TRBD2. V lost 6 bases to trimming and J lost 3 bases; unmatched junction nucleotides: 7. Germline V gene lookup returns CDR1 MNHEY and CDR2 SVGAGI. The CDR3 is made up of 14 amino acids.

The chain carries TRBV12-5 and TRBJ2-7; D unresolved. The CDR3 covers 15 residues. In germline, CDR1 is LGHNT, CDR2 FRNRAP. Trimming took 4 bases from V and 0 from J, leaving 13 bases between them. As DNA, the CDR3 is TGTGCTAGTGGTTCCACCCTAGGTAGCTCCTACGAGCAGTACTTC. This codes for CASGSTLGSSYEQYF.

This clone showed up just once. The rearrangement uses TRBV19 and TRBJ1-2; the D is unclear. Germline-derived CDR1 and CDR2 are LNHDA and SQIVND (reference sequence). This CDR3 comprises 14 residues. V lost 4 bases and J 4 bases, leaving 13 bases between the germline ends. The DNA of the CDR3 is TGTGCCAGTAGTACCCCCGGGATGTCCTATGGCTACACCTTC. Protein: CASSTPGMSYGYTF.

The CDR3, as DNA: TGTGCCAGCAGCCAATCGGGACAGGGGAGGGGCGAGCAGTACTTC. Encoded protein: CASSQSGQGRGEQYF. V usage is TRBV7-9 and J usage is TRBJ2-7; 10 bases line up with TRBD1. V dropped 5 bases and J dropped 6; count of bases not matched to a gene: 10. Germline lookup yields CDR1 SEHNR and CDR2 FQNEAQ (reference sequence). This CDR3 comprises 15 residues.

The rearrangement uses TRBV4-1 and TRBJ1-6; maybe TRBD1 (6 bases). There are 15 residues in the CDR3. The V and J ends lost 0 bases and 7 bases respectively, with 10 bases between them. Germline V CDR1 and CDR2: MGHRA, YSYEKL. The CDR3 coding sequence is TGCGCCAGCAGCCAAGAGTTGACAGGAAATTCACCCCTCCACTTT. It encodes CASSQELTGNSPLHF.

This clone was detected only a few times. V is TRBV7-9 and J is TRBJ2-1, with a tentative D call TRBD2 (6 bases). CDR1 and CDR2 from the germline V gene are SEHNR and FQNEAQ (reference sequence). This CDR3 is built from 13 residues. V lost 7 bases and J lost 4, with 11 bases in between. The CDR3 bases are TGTGCCAGCAACCTCGGACTATACAATGAGCAGTTCTTC. Residues: CASNLGLYNEQFF.

The chain is built from TRBV9 and TRBJ2-5; perhaps TRBD2 as D (6 bases). The J call is uncertain, as TRBJ2-7 better fits the DNA end. Germline V lookup: CDR1 SGDLS, CDR2 YYNGEE. The CDR3 length is 15 residues. The CDR3 DNA reads TGTGCCAGCAGCGTAGAGGCTAGCGCCGCCTACGAGCAGTACTTC. As protein: CASSVEASAAYEQYF.

V gene TRBV27 combines with J gene TRBJ2-7; weak D call: TRBD2 (5 bases). In germline, CDR1 is MNHEY, CDR2 SMNVEV (reference sequence). The CDR3 totals 13 residues. The V end was cut by 4 bases, the J end by 4 bases, with 11 bases between. In DNA, the CDR3 is TGTGCCAGCAGTTCGTCCGGGATTTACGAGCAGTACTTC. This sequence encodes CASSSSGIYEQYF.